Below are 20 T cell receptor beta chains sequenced from a single sample in a study of cytomegalovirus exposure and HLA in healthy donors. The PCR made use of 60 Vbeta and 13 Jbeta primers. Only in-frame clones appear in the TCRdb table, and some are missing; sequencing was by immunoSEQ multiplex PCR. The data show over 100,000 clones, around 80% seen once. What was sequenced was PBMCs. The receptor set was obtained from a man aged 25-40 years in good health and CMV-seronegative.

This rearrangement joins TRBV2 to TRBJ2-3; D might be TRBD2 (7 bases). Deletions cut 11 bases from V and 5 bases from J, with 20 bases between. The CDR3 has 14 residues. Germline V gives CDR1 SNHLY, CDR2 FYNNEI. CDR3 sequence reads: CAPERGGDKDTQYF. CDR3 nucleotide sequence: TGTGCCCCAGAAAGGGGGGGGGATAAAGATACGCAGTATTTT. Combining the CDR3 with reference TRBV2 and TRBJ2-3 gives the whole variable domain EPEVTQTPSHQVTQMGQEVILRCVPISNHLYFYWYRQILGQKVEFLVSFYNNEISEKSEIFDDQFSVERPDGSNFTLKIRSTKLEDSAMYFCAPERGGDKDTQYFGPGTRLTVL.

This chain joins TRBV2 and TRBJ2-5; 8 bases map to TRBD1. This CDR3 has 18 amino acids. The germline V gene has CDR1 SNHLY and CDR2 FYNNEI. With 1 base clipped from V and 4 bases from J, the junction kept 14 bases outside the gene matches. CDR3 sequence reads: CASSEERTGRYLRETQYF. In DNA, the CDR3 is TGTGCCAGCAGTGAAGAGAGGACAGGGAGATATCTACGAGAGACCCAGTACTTC.

CDR3 amino acids: CASSLAWADQGEQYF. CDR3 nucleotides: TGTGCCAGCAGCTTAGCTTGGGCAGACCAGGGCGAGCAGTACTTC. The V gene is TRBV7-2, the J gene TRBJ2-7, with D possibly being TRBD1 (5 bases). The length of the CDR3 is 15 residues. Germline CDR1 and CDR2: SGHTA and FQGNSA. Trimming shortened V by 0 bases and J by 6 bases, and 15 bases separated the two germline ends.

The chain links TRBV11-3 to TRBJ2-7, with 9 positions matching TRBD1. Per germline, CDR1 SGHNT and CDR2 YENEEA. The CDR3 spans 15 residues. Losses at the gene ends were 1 base for V and 3 bases for J; bases not matched to a gene: 4. The CDR3 protein is CASSLAGTGLYEQYF. Written as DNA, the CDR3 is TGTGCCAGCAGCTTAGCCGGGACAGGGCTCTACGAGCAGTACTTC.

The chain joins TRBV2 to TRBJ2-3; 8 bases are a match to TRBD1. CDR1 and CDR2 (germline): SNHLY, FYNNEI. This CDR3 comprises 13 residues. V shed 6 bases and J 4 bases; nucleotides not matched to a gene: 3. The CDR3 coding sequence is TGTGCCAGCAGACAGGGGGGCCCAGATACGCAGTATTTT. Translated: CASRQGGPDTQYF.

The rearrangement joins TRBV29-1 to TRBJ2-7; maybe TRBD1 (5 bases). The germline CDR1 and CDR2 sequences are SQVTM and ANQGSEA. Deletions cut 5 bases from V and 7 bases from J, with 24 bases between. This CDR3 is built from 15 residues. This CDR3 reads CSVPAPGRAYGEQYF. Here the CDR3 DNA reads TGCAGCGTTCCCGCCCCGGGCAGGGCCTATGGAGAGCAGTACTTC.

The rearrangement links TRBV28 to TRBJ1-1; D is possibly TRBD1 (5 bases). Germline CDR1 reads MDHEN; CDR2 reads SYDVKM. The CDR3 runs to 12 residues. V was trimmed by 8 bases and J by 10 bases, leaving 17 bases between them. The DNA of the CDR3 is TGTGCCAGCCGGCCGGGGCTGGGGGGAGCTTTCTTT. It is translated as CASRPGLGGAFF.

The chain combines TRBV5-4 with TRBJ1-1, with 8 bases lining up with TRBD1. This CDR3 comprises 14 residues. CDR1 SGHNT and CDR2 YYREEE come from the germline V gene (reference sequence). Unmatched junction bases numbered 11, after V lost 4 bases and J lost 9 bases. Here the CDR3 reads CASSRGQVAGKAFF. The CDR3 region has the DNA TGTGCCAGCAGCCGGGGACAGGTCGCTGGGAAAGCTTTCTTT.

This clone has more than one count but fewer than ten. The CDR3 DNA sequence: TGTGCCATCAGTGACAGGGAAAATCAGCCCCAGCATTTT. It is translated as CAISDRENQPQHF. The chain is built from TRBV10-3 and TRBJ1-5; D perhaps matches TRBD1 (5 bases). The CDR3 covers 13 residues. V was trimmed by 3 bases and J by 4 bases, leaving 7 bases between them. In germline, CDR1 is ENHRY, CDR2 SYGVKD.

This chain uses TRBV28 with TRBJ1-1, with a tentative D call TRBD1 (5 bases). CDR3 length: 17 amino acids. The V end was cut by 7 bases, the J end by 0 bases, with 21 bases between. Germline values: CDR1 MDHEN, CDR2 SYDVKM. CDR3 nucleotides: TGTGCCAGCATCACTACCGGTTCCACAGGCTTGAACACTGAAGCTTTCTTT. It specifies CASITTGSTGLNTEAFF. Filled out from reference TRBV28 and TRBJ1-1, the complete variable domain reads DVKVTQSSRYLVKRTGEKVFLECVQDMDHENMFWYRQDPGLGLRLIYFSYDVKMKEKGDIPEGYSVSREKKERFSLILESASTNQTSMYLCASITTGSTGLNTEAFFGQGTRLTVV.

This chain connects TRBV5-4 to TRBJ1-2; no firm D call. Trimming stripped 3 bases from V and 6 bases from J, with 9 bases between. Germline values: CDR1 SGHNT, CDR2 YYREEE (reference sequence). The CDR3 sequence is 12 residues long. DNA of the CDR3: TGTGCCAGCAGCTCCGACACTCATGGCTACACCTTC. This translates into CASSSDTHGYTF.

The chain recombines TRBV5-4 with TRBJ2-1; perhaps TRBD1 as D (5 bases). Between the trimmed V and J ends, which lost 3 bases and 10 bases, there was a span of 14 bases. The CDR3 sequence is 13 residues long. The germline V gene encodes CDR1 SGHNT and CDR2 YYREEE (reference sequence). As DNA, the CDR3 is TGTGCCAGCAGCTACAGGACGGATGGGGAGCAGTTCTTC. Its translation: CASSYRTDGEQFF.

The V and J genes are TRBV9 and TRBJ2-7; 11 bases line up with TRBD2. The CDR3 spans 17 residues. CDR1 is SGDLS, CDR2 YYNGEE, per germline. V was clipped by 0 bases and J by 2 bases; unmatched bases: 7. The CDR3: CASSVGASGGHPYEQYF. DNA of the CDR3: TGTGCCAGCAGCGTAGGCGCTAGCGGGGGGCATCCCTACGAGCAGTACTTC.

V and J are TRBV7-8 and TRBJ1-5, with 8 bases matching TRBD1. Unmatched junction bases numbered 8, after V lost 0 bases and J lost 1 base. This CDR3 region has 18 residues. CDR1 and CDR2 from the germline V gene are SGHVS and FQNEAQ. CDR3 DNA: TGTGCCAGCAGCTTAGCGGGAGGACAGGGTCCGAGCAATCAGCCCCAGCATTTT. The encoded protein is CASSLAGGQGPSNQPQHF.

This chain uses TRBV6-4 with TRBJ2-7, with 7 bases lining up with TRBD1. The V segment lost 4 bases and the J segment 7 bases; nucleotides outside the gene matches: 13. Germline V lookup: CDR1 MRHNA, CDR2 SNTAGT. The CDR3 runs to 15 residues. The CDR3 nucleotides read TGTGCCAGCAGTGTCAACAGGGGCCCCTTGGGGGAGCAGTACTTC. It specifies CASSVNRGPLGEQYF.

This chain uses TRBV10-3 with TRBJ2-3; D is possibly TRBD1 (7 bases). Germline-derived CDR1 and CDR2 are ENHRY and SYGVKD. CDR3 length equals 15 residues. The ends were cut back, 2 bases at V and 3 bases at J, with 12 bases in the middle. The CDR3 here is CAISEGQGGTDTQYF. CDR3 bases: TGTGCCATCAGTGAGGGTCAGGGGGGTACAGATACGCAGTATTTT.

The V gene is TRBV27, the J gene TRBJ2-2, with D maybe TRBD2 (6 bases). The CDR3 contains 14 residues. Per the germline V gene, CDR1 is MNHEY and CDR2 is SMNVEV (reference sequence). V lost 7 bases and J 4 bases, leaving 13 bases between the germline ends. Here the CDR3 DNA reads TGTGCCAGCAAAATCCAGGGAGGCACCGGGGAGCTGTTTTTT. Translated: CASKIQGGTGELFF.

Notes on this clone: Germline is not matched at one junction end, which may reflect a read error. The chain employs TRBV7-2 and TRBJ2-4; TRBD2 aligns across 9 bases. The CDR3 has 16 amino acids. The germline CDR1 and CDR2 sequences are SGHTA and FQGNSA. CDR3 sequence: CASSLSLAGAKNSQYF. CDR3 sequence (DNA): TGTGCCAGCAGCTTATCTTTAGCGGGGGCCAAAAACAGTCAGTACTTC.

The V gene is TRBV28, the J gene TRBJ1-2; the match to TRBD1 covers 10 bases. Germline CDR1 is MDHEN and CDR2 is SYDVKM. The length of the CDR3 is 15 residues. Trimming at V came to 4 bases and at J to 8 bases, leaving 10 bases not matched to a gene. The CDR3 DNA reads as TGTGCCAGCAGTTACACTTCCGGGACAGGGGAAGGCTACACCTTC. Its protein product is CASSYTSGTGEGYTF.

The gene calls are TRBV6-1 and TRBJ2-2; unclear D gene. The length of the CDR3 is 12 residues. CDR1 MNHNS and CDR2 SASEGT come from the germline V gene. Trimming shortened V by 5 bases and J by 8 bases, and 9 bases separated the two germline ends. The CDR3 loop reads CASSLEWGELFF. CDR3 sequence (DNA): TGTGCCAGCAGTCTCGAGTGGGGGGAGCTGTTTTTT.